This TCR beta chain was captured by sequencing in a study of blood T cell repertoires in COVID-19. The wider study: Sites in the United States, Italy and Spain provided acute and convalescent COVID-19 samples. T cells, B-cell-depleted T cells, or PBMCs supplied cDNA or gDNA.

Per the study methods: Amplification from reference gene primers served as the basis for estimated nucleated cell counts. Some clones are missing from TCRdb's copy, which holds only in-frame ones; the method was immunoSEQ multiplex PCR. V and J calls and clone size are as listed in that table; D and trimming were resolved from the DNA. This sample has approximately 110,000 clones; around 80% occur once, and the top ten carry around 4%. The CDR3 has 12 residues. V dropped 3 bases and J dropped 9 bases, with 12 bases sitting between them. Input material: peripheral blood. This receptor was identified in a human donor in a cohort sampled during active or convalescent COVID-19. The chain employs TRBV12-3 or TRBV12-4 and TRBJ2-7, with D maybe TRBD2 (5 bases). The chain's CDR3 is CASSFHGNRQYF. DNA for the CDR3: TGTGCCAGCAGTTTCCACGGGAACAGGCAGTACTTC.